These T cell receptor beta chains were read from a single sample in a study of Ad26.COV2.S vaccination and SARS-CoV-2 variants. The table came from immunoSEQ multiplex PCR; TCRdb's copy has only in-frame clones and leaves some out. The table has 300,000 to 400,000 clones, around 89% seen once. This specimen was peripheral blood, taken in a trial of Ad26.COV2.S vaccine versus placebo. The receptors were gathered from a person aged 18 to 59 who received the Ad26.COV2.S COVID-19 vaccine or a placebo. Both conserved end residues are part of each CDR3. D genes are given only for firm matches. Expanded clones get a size class; other rows say once, few or many, or leave the size out.

J	size	V	D	DNA	CDR3
TRBJ1-1	once	TRBV18	TRBD1	TGTGCCAGCTCACCCTCTTTACAGGGGGCGGTTTTCACTGAAGCTTTCTTT	CASSPSLQGAVFTEAFF
TRBJ1-2	-	TRBV9	-	TGTGCCAGCAGCGCCCCCACCGGGGCCTATGGCTACACCTTC	CASSAPTGAYGYTF
TRBJ2-2	-	TRBV4-1	TRBD1	TGCGCCAGCAGCCAAAGGATTCTAAGCCACAGGGGATCGTCCGGGGAGCTGTTTTTT	CASSQRILSHRGSSGELFF
TRBJ1-2	-	TRBV28	-	TGTGCCAGCAGTTACGGACTCCAATATGGCTACACCTTC	CASSYGLQYGYTF
TRBJ2-6	-	TRBV19	TRBD1	TGTGCCAGTAGTATCGACCGACAGGGAGGGGCCAACGTCCTGACTTTC	CASSIDRQGGANVLTF
TRBJ1-1	once	TRBV30	-	TGTGCCTGGAGCAGAGGGGGGGGTACTGAAGCTTTCTTT	CAWSRGGGTEAFF
TRBJ2-1	-	TRBV27	TRBD1	TGTGCCAGCAGTTTTGGGGACAGGACCTACAATGAGCAGTTCTTC	CASSFGDRTYNEQFF
TRBJ1-3	-	TRBV3-1/TRBV3-2	-	TGTGCCAGCAGCCAAGGGCGACACGAGAGCTCTGGAAACACCATATATTTT	CASSQGRHESSGNTIYF
TRBJ2-1	-	TRBV28	-	TGTGCCAGCAGTTTATACCCGGGAAGCTCCTACAATGAGCAGTTCTTC	CASSLYPGSSYNEQFF
TRBJ1-6	-	TRBV19	-	TGTGCCAGTAGTATAGGGGGATCCCCCCTCCACTTT	CASSIGGSPLHF
TRBJ2-1	-	TRBV7-8	-	TGTGCCAGCAGCTCTAGACAGGCTTTTGAGCAGTTCTTC	CASSSRQAFEQFF
TRBJ1-1	once	TRBV2	TRBD1	TGTGCCAGCAGTTGGACAGGATGGTCGGAAGCTTTCTTT	CASSWTGWSEAFF
TRBJ2-5	-	TRBV12-3/TRBV12-4	TRBD1	TGTGCCAGCAGTTTAGGACAGGGAGAGACCCAGTACTTC	CASSLGQGETQYF
TRBJ2-3	-	TRBV28	-	TGTGCCAGCAGTTCCCATCGGGTCACAGATACGCAGTATTTT	CASSSHRVTDTQYF
TRBJ2-7	-	TRBV7-2	TRBD2	TGTGCCAGCAGCTTAATGGCTAGCGGGATGTACGAGCAGTACTTC	CASSLMASGMYEQYF
TRBJ1-2	-	TRBV5-1	-	TGCGCCAGCAGCTTGGGAGGCTATGGCTACACCTTC	CASSLGGYGYTF
TRBJ2-5	-	TRBV4-3	TRBD2	TGCGCCAGCAGCGACCTGATAGCGGGGGGCCAAGAGACCCAGTACTTC	CASSDLIAGGQETQYF
TRBJ1-2	-	TRBV2	-	TGTGCCAGCAGTGTCAATGCTTGGGGTGGCTACACCTTC	CASSVNAWGGYTF
TRBJ2-5	-	TRBV7-2	-	TGTGCCAGCAGCACGGACTCTGGAGAGACCCAGTACTTC	CASSTDSGETQYF
TRBJ1-6	once	TRBV19	-	TGTGCCAGTAGTATTTGGAGGGGTAACGCCTATAATTCACCCCTCCACTTT	CASSIWRGNAYNSPLHF
TRBJ1-1	-	TRBV6-2/TRBV6-3	-	TGTGCCAGCAGTCGAGAAAACACTGAAGCTTTCTTT	CASSRENTEAFF
TRBJ1-5	-	TRBV6-2/TRBV6-3	-	TGTGCCAGCAGTTACTATGGGTCTCAGCCCCAGCATTTT	CASSYYGSQPQHF
TRBJ2-1	-	TRBV3-1/TRBV3-2	-	TGTGCCAGCAGCCCCTGGCCGGACGCCCGGAGCGAGCAGTTCTTC	CASSPWPDARSEQFF
TRBJ1-2	-	TRBV3-1/TRBV3-2	TRBD1	TGTGCCAGCAGCCAAGATAAGTTGACAGGGGGATACACCTTC	CASSQDKLTGGYTF
TRBJ2-6	-	TRBV7-8	-	TGTGCCAGCCTGGGTGGGGCCAACGTCCTGACTTTC	CASLGGANVLTF
TRBJ1-3	-	TRBV24-1	-	TGTGCCACCAGTGATTTTGGAAACACCATATATTTT	CATSDFGNTIYF
TRBJ2-7	once	TRBV13	-	TGTGCCAGCAGCCCCCTAGGAGGGAAGACTTCCTACGAGCAGTACTTC	CASSPLGGKTSYEQYF
TRBJ2-3	-	TRBV7-6	-	TGTGCCAGCAGCCCAGGAGGGGGATCCACAGATACGCAGTATTTT	CASSPGGGSTDTQYF
TRBJ1-2	-	TRBV16	TRBD1	TGTGCCAGCAGCCAAGACAGGGTAGGGAATGGCTACACCTTC	CASSQDRVGNGYTF
TRBJ1-3	-	TRBV7-6	TRBD1	TGTGCCAGCAGCTTAATGCCAGGGGGCAGCCCTATTGGAAACACCATATATTTT	CASSLMPGGSPIGNTIYF
TRBJ2-3	-	TRBV28	-	TGTGCCAGCAGTTTAAGACTAGGCGCGCAGTATTTT	CASSLRLGAQYF
TRBJ2-3	-	TRBV18	-	TGTGCCAGCTCCTCCGAGGGCCCCGTCACAGATACGCAGTATTTT	CASSSEGPVTDTQYF
TRBJ2-1	-	TRBV5-5	TRBD2	TGTGCCAGCAGAGTAAGGGCGGGGGAGGAGCAGTTCTTC	CASRVRAGEEQFF
TRBJ1-5	-	TRBV6-5	-	TGTGCCAGCAGCCAGGATAAAATTCAGCCCCAGCATTTT	CASSQDKIQPQHF
TRBJ1-6	-	TRBV18	TRBD1	TGTGCCAGCTCACGACAGGGGAGCTCCTATAATTCACCCCTCCACTTT	CASSRQGSSYNSPLHF
TRBJ1-1	few	TRBV6-5	TRBD1	TGTGCCAGCAGTACCCGGACAGGGAAAGCTTTCTTT	CASSTRTGKAFF
TRBJ2-2	-	TRBV5-1	-	TGCGCCAGCAGCCTGCTCCCGGGGTTTGACACCGGGGAGCTGTTTTTT	CASSLLPGFDTGELFF
TRBJ1-2	-	TRBV6-5	-	TGTGCCAGCAGTCTCAGGGGTGCAAACTATGGCTACACCTTC	CASSLRGANYGYTF
TRBJ2-1	-	TRBV19	-	TGTGCCAGTAGTATGCGGGGCCCCGCAGGCAATGAGCAGTTCTTC	CASSMRGPAGNEQFF
TRBJ1-1	-	TRBV29-1	-	TGCAGCGTTGAAGTATCGGGGGCGCGGGGTCCAGCTTTCTTT	CSVEVSGARGPAFF
TRBJ1-4	-	TRBV7-9	TRBD1	TGTGCCAGCAGCCTGACAGGGGTCGGGGAAAAACTGTTTTTT	CASSLTGVGEKLFF
TRBJ1-1	-	TRBV5-4	-	TGTGCCAGCAGCTTGGCCGATAACACTGAAGCTTTCTTT	CASSLADNTEAFF
TRBJ1-2	-	TRBV12-3/TRBV12-4	TRBD1	TGTGCCAGCAGCAGGGACAGGGGCTATGGCTACACCTTC	CASSRDRGYGYTF
TRBJ1-4	-	TRBV25-1	-	TGTGCCAGCAGTGGTTGGGAGACGGCCGGGGTAGAAAAACTGTTTTTT	CASSGWETAGVEKLFF
TRBJ2-7	-	TRBV27	TRBD1	TGTGCCAGCAGTTTAAACCGGGACAGGGGAACAGACTACGAGCAGTACTTC	CASSLNRDRGTDYEQYF
TRBJ1-2	-	TRBV5-6	-	TGTGCCAGCAGCCTAAGGACCGGCCGCTCGTATGGCTACACCTTC	CASSLRTGRSYGYTF
TRBJ2-3	-	TRBV5-1	-	TGCGCCAGCGGGGAGGGAGGGGGCCTCACAGATACGCAGTATTTT	CASGEGGGLTDTQYF
TRBJ1-3	-	TRBV7-9	-	TGTGCCAGCAGCTTAGCGGGGTTCTCTGGAAACACCATATATTTT	CASSLAGFSGNTIYF